This TCR beta chain was observed in a study of OX40 agonist ivuxolimab in advanced cancers. At the level of the whole study: Ivuxolimab, which targeted the costimulatory receptor OX40 (CD134), was an agonistic, fully human IgG2 monoclonal antibody. Intravenous ivuxolimab was administered to patients every 2 weeks at six dose levels: 0.01, 0.1, 0.3, 1.5, 3 and 10 mg/kg. Among the approximately 50 dose-escalation patients, some 19 had hepatocellular carcinoma, roughly 15 melanoma, 9 renal cell carcinoma and 9 head and neck cancer. A male proportion of around 81% and a mean age of roughly 58 years, ranging from about 23 to 79, were recorded for the dose-escalation cohort. Prior anti-PD-1, anti-PD-L1 or anti-CTLA-4 therapy was permitted, and checkpoint inhibitors had been received by 40% to 50% of dose-escalation patients. Partial responses occurred in three dose-escalation patients: two with cutaneous melanoma and one with hepatocellular carcinoma. The point of sequencing TCRbeta in the periphery was to test whether ivuxolimab changed TCR sequence diversity and drove clonal T-cell expansion. The monotherapy dose-escalation portion (N ≈ 50 patients) of the phase I ivuxolimab trial is reported in the paper.

The trial excluded patients who had a history of autoimmune disease or were on systemic immunosuppression. Peripheral blood for TCR sequencing was collected from all dose cohorts at baseline, on cycle 4 day 1, and on cycle 7 day 1. Samples came from an open-label, multicenter, first-in-human phase I dose-escalation trial of ivuxolimab. The trial enrolled adults with locally advanced or metastatic head and neck squamous cell, hepatocellular, melanoma or renal cell carcinoma. Before TCR sequencing, CD4+ and CD8+ T cells were separately sorted from peripheral blood. A distance of 16 bases separates the germline ends of V and J, which lose 7 bases and 4 bases respectively. The CDR3 spans 15 residues, from the cysteine through the phenylalanine. Only the CDR3 DNA stays, 45 bases, in frame from base 1. CDR1 and CDR2 are drawn from the germline V gene: MDHEN, SYDVKM. For sequencing of the TCRbeta CDR3 region, genomic DNA was extracted from the sorted cells. TCRbeta CDR3 regions were sequenced using the immunoSEQ Assay. Sourced from immuneACCESS, this table was stored by TCRdb with only in-frame sequences that have V and J called. A share of the clones is absent; for the studies checked, an unresolved V gene accounts for under half, and the remainder has no known explanation. This sample holds around 66,000 clones; roughly 90% were observed only once. Around 2% of the sample comes from the top ten.

Points the paper makes about the study in general: Low levels of normalized T-cell clonal expansion were also shown by some nonresponding patients. The antigen specificity of the peripheral T cells that underwent clonal expansion was not determined. Partial responders in the 0.1-3.0 mg/kg groups had among the lowest normalized peripheral clonal expansion, especially among CD8+ T cells. After ivuxolimab, more expanded clones were found on average in CD8+ T cells than in CD4+ T cells. At doses from 0.1 to 3.0 mg/kg, clonal expansion was seen in both CD4+ and CD8+ blood T cells between baseline and week 6.

Comments on this clone: What antigen it recognizes has not been identified. No much larger clone is present one base from it, and per-base qualities are unavailable.

The chain couples TRBV28 to TRBJ2-2, with no confidently assigned D gene. This sample comprised CD4+ or CD8+ T cells sorted from blood, obtained in a trial of the OX40 agonist ivuxolimab. The receptor was derived from an adult with an advanced solid tumor such as melanoma, head and neck, liver or kidney cancer. The CDR3 reads as follows: CASILSPGSTGELFF. In nucleotide form, the sequence is TGTGCCAGCATTCTATCCCCTGGATCCACCGGGGAGCTGTTTTTT.